The entry below describes one TCR beta chain. This entry is derived from a study of blood T cell repertoires in COVID-19. Study overall: Italy, Spain and the United States were the sources of the convalescent and acute COVID-19 samples. Nucleic acid was either cDNA or gDNA, and it came from T cells, B-cell-depleted T cells, or PBMCs.

Original data processing: Scientists estimated how many nucleated cells there were by amplifying reference gene primers. Measured with immunoSEQ multiplex PCR; TCRdb has only the in-frame clones, and not every one. That table supplies the V and J calls and clone size; D and trimming were determined from the DNA. The sample contains about half a million clones, 80% to 90% of which appear only once. Germline assignment: CDR1 MNHEY and CDR2 SVGEGT. V dropped 0 bases and J dropped 7 bases, with 10 bases sitting between them. The CDR3 runs to 14 residues. The V and J genes are TRBV6-2 or TRBV6-3 and TRBJ1-5; D not certain. Sample: PBMCs or T cells enriched from blood (not recorded which). The sequence came from a woman aged 55-70 years who had recovered from COVID-19. The CDR3 reads CASSYSNSGQPQHF. In nucleotides, the CDR3 is TGTGCCAGCAGTTACTCGAATAGCGGGCAGCCCCAGCATTTT.